A selection of T cell receptor beta chains follows, all from one sample in a study of CD8+CD57+ T cells in acquired aplastic anemia. TCRdb called the reads again in MiXCR, with one record for every CDR3 protein. The sample consists of 150,000 to 200,000 distinct CDR3 sequences, about three fifths of them appearing once. Sequenced input: sorted CD4+, CD8+, or CD8+CD57+ T cells (not recorded which) from PBMCs. The receptors stem from a human donor with aplastic anemia. Each CDR3 is given with its conserved first and last residue. A D gene is named only where the DNA matches it firmly. Some rows mark clone size as missing; the rest say once, few, many or name a class of expanded clone.

cdr3_length d_call j_call clone_size v_call cdr3_nt cdr3_aa
14 NA TRBJ1-4 many TRBV7-9 TGTGCCAGCAGCCCGACAGAAACCGGTGAAAAACTGTTTTTT CASSPTETGEKLFF
11 NA TRBJ2-3 NA TRBV20-1 TGCAGTGCTAGAGATGACGTCAGGCAGTATTTT CSARDDVRQYF
13 NA TRBJ2-7 NA TRBV10-3 TGTGCCATCTGGGATTCTTCGTCCTACGAGCAGTACTTC CAIWDSSSYEQYF
13 NA TRBJ1-1 NA TRBV10-3 TGTGCCATCAGTGTAGGGCCTCCTTATGAAGCTTTCTTT CAISVGPPYEAFF
17 TRBD2 TRBJ2-5 NA TRBV7-9 TGTGCCAGCAGCTATGGACTAGCGGGAGCGCCCCGAGAGACCCAGTACTTC CASSYGLAGAPRETQYF
14 NA TRBJ2-5 NA TRBV2 TGTGCCAGCAGCAGCCTTAGGCGGCAAGAGACCCAGTACTTC CASSSLRRQETQYF
14 TRBD2 TRBJ2-3 NA TRBV20-1 TGCAGTGCATCTAGCGGGGGGTCCACAGATACGCAGTATTTT CSASSGGSTDTQYF
14 NA TRBJ1-2 once TRBV29-1 TGCAGCGTAATAGGGGGGACGGGGGACTATGGCTACACCTTC CSVIGGTGDYGYTF
13 NA TRBJ2-1 NA TRBV7-9 TGTGCCAGCAGCAACCGACAGCCCAATGAGCAGTTCTTC CASSNRQPNEQFF
14 TRBD1 TRBJ1-2 many TRBV5-1 TGCGCCAGCAGCTTGTATATGGACAGGGATGGCTACACCTTC CASSLYMDRDGYTF
13 NA TRBJ1-1 few TRBV25-1 TGTGCCAGCAGCTGGGACCGGAACACTGAAGCTTTCTTT CASSWDRNTEAFF
14 NA TRBJ2-2 NA TRBV20-1 TGCAGTGCTTCCGGTGATCTTAACACCGGGGAGCTGTTTTTT CSASGDLNTGELFF
14 TRBD2 TRBJ2-3 NA TRBV7-2 TGTGCCAGCAGTGAAGCGGGGAGCATCCCTACGCAGTATTTT CASSEAGSIPTQYF
9 NA TRBJ1-2 NA TRBV29-1 TGCAGCGTTGCAGAAGGCTACACCTTC CSVAEGYTF
12 NA TRBJ2-3 NA TRBV7-9 TGTGCCAGCACGCAGAGCACAGATACGCAGTATTTT CASTQSTDTQYF
12 NA TRBJ2-7 NA TRBV2 TGTGCCAGCAGAAGTCACCCCTACGAGCAGTACTTC CASRSHPYEQYF
13 TRBD1 TRBJ1-1 many TRBV19 TGTGCCAGTAAAACGCAGGGGGCATCGGAAGCTTTCTTT CASKTQGASEAFF
15 TRBD1 TRBJ2-2 few TRBV20-1 TGCAGTGCCCTAAAGGGGCAGGGGGCCGGCGGGGAGCTGTTTTTT CSALKGQGAGGELFF
16 NA TRBJ2-7 NA TRBV5-6 TGTGCCAGCAGCTTGGGAACGTGGGGGATTTCCTACGAGCAGTACTTC CASSLGTWGISYEQYF
14 NA TRBJ2-3 NA TRBV20-1 TGCAGTGCTAACAGTGGAACTAGCACAGATACGCAGTATTTT CSANSGTSTDTQYF
16 TRBD2 TRBJ2-2 NA TRBV7-9 TGTGCCAGCAGCACGGGACTAGCGGGAGTAGACGGGGAGCTGTTTTTT CASSTGLAGVDGELFF
15 TRBD1 TRBJ2-3 NA TRBV4-1 TGCGCCAGCAGCCAAGAGGCAGGGGGCATCGATACGCAGTATTTT CASSQEAGGIDTQYF
16 TRBD2 TRBJ2-3 few TRBV12-3/TRBV12-4 TGTGCCAGCAGTCCGGACCAGCGGGGGGGCGGAGATACGCAGTATTTT CASSPDQRGGGDTQYF
13 NA TRBJ1-2 NA TRBV4-3 TGCGCCAGCAGCCAACAAGGAGCGGGTGGCTACACCTTC CASSQQGAGGYTF
15 NA TRBJ2-2 NA TRBV7-3 TGTGCCAGCAGCCAGAGACACGTGGGCACCGGGGAGCTGTTTTTT CASSQRHVGTGELFF
14 NA TRBJ2-5 few TRBV7-8 TGTGCCAGCAGCTTAGAACCCAGCGAAGAGACCCAGTACTTC CASSLEPSEETQYF
13 TRBD1 TRBJ2-5 NA TRBV9 TGTGCCAGCAGCGTAGTGACAGGGGCAAGGGGTGCGTTC CASSVVTGARGAF
18 NA TRBJ1-2 once TRBV25-1 NA CASSHRQGLAEAFFGYTF
12 NA TRBJ2-7 few TRBV29-1 TGCAGCGTTGTAGGGGCGTACTACGAGCAGTACTTC CSVVGAYYEQYF
12 NA TRBJ1-5 NA TRBV4-1 TGCGCCATCGTGGGCAGTAATCAGCCCCAGCATTTT CAIVGSNQPQHF
15 TRBD1 TRBJ2-7 many TRBV3-1 TGTGCCAGCAGCCAAGGAGGGACAGGGGGGTACGAGCAGTACTTC CASSQGGTGGYEQYF
12 NA TRBJ2-2 NA TRBV15 TGTGCCACCAGCTTCTACACCGGGGAGCTGTTTTTT CATSFYTGELFF
16 NA TRBJ1-6 once TRBV15 TGTGCCACCAGCAGAGACCCGAGCTCCTATAATTCACCCCTCCACTTT CATSRDPSSYNSPLHF
12 TRBD2 TRBJ2-5 NA TRBV29-1 TGCAGCGTACCATGGGGGGGAGAGACCCAGTACTTC CSVPWGGETQYF
15 NA TRBJ2-3 few TRBV24-1 TGTGCCACCAGTGATTTGTGGCAGAGCACAGATACGCAGTATTTT CATSDLWQSTDTQYF
15 NA TRBJ2-2 many TRBV25-1 TGTGCCAGCAGTGAGTTGGAAGGGGAGACCGGGGAGCTGTTTTTT CASSELEGETGELFF
13 TRBD1 TRBJ2-5 NA TRBV10-1 TGTGCCAGCAGGTCAGGACAGGGCGAGACCCAGTACTTC CASRSGQGETQYF
13 NA TRBJ2-2 NA TRBV12-3/TRBV12-4 TGTGCCAGCAGACCGACCAACACCAGGGAGCTGTTTTTT CASRPTNTRELFF
14 NA TRBJ1-2 NA TRBV6-2/TRBV6-3 TGTGCCAGCAGTTCCCCCGACAGGAACTATGGCTACACCTTC CASSSPDRNYGYTF
12 NA TRBJ1-2 NA TRBV7-9 TGTGCCAGCAGCTTAGACAGGGATGGCTACACCTTC CASSLDRDGYTF
11 TRBD2 TRBJ2-1 few TRBV7-2 TGTGCCAGCAGCGGACTAGCGGAGCAGTTCTTC CASSGLAEQFF
17 NA TRBJ1-5 NA TRBV15 TGTGCCACCAGCAGAGATCGACCCTCCGGGGGCAATCAGCCCCAGCATTTT CATSRDRPSGGNQPQHF
17 TRBD2 TRBJ2-2 many TRBV11-2 TGTGCCAGCAGCTTATGGAGGACTAGCGGGGACACCGGGGAGCTGTTTTTT CASSLWRTSGDTGELFF
17 TRBD2 TRBJ2-3 NA TRBV20-1 TGCAGTGCCCTTCCCCCGGGACTAGAAACTAGCACAGATACGCAGTATTTT CSALPPGLETSTDTQYF
12 NA TRBJ1-2 NA TRBV5-1 TGCGCCAGCGGTGACAGAAACTATGGCTACACCTTC CASGDRNYGYTF
16 NA TRBJ2-3 NA TRBV12-3/TRBV12-4 TGTGCTAGTGGTTTGGGGTGCGGAGCTAGCACAGATACGCAGTATTTT CASGLGCGASTDTQYF
14 NA TRBJ1-2 NA TRBV15 TGTGCCACCAGCAGAGTTCGAGACGCGGCGAGCTACACCTTC CATSRVRDAASYTF
15 TRBD1 TRBJ2-7 many TRBV4-2 TGTGCCAGCAGCCAATACAGGGGGAGTTCCTACGAGCAGTACTTC CASSQYRGSSYEQYF
14 NA TRBJ1-6 few TRBV7-3 TGTGCCAGCAGCTTAAGGCAGACTAATTCACCCCTCCACTTT CASSLRQTNSPLHF
15 NA TRBJ1-2 NA TRBV9 TGTGCCAGCAGCGTGAGGCAGGGGCCGTACTATGGCTACACCTTC CASSVRQGPYYGYTF
12 TRBD1 TRBJ2-1 NA TRBV29-1 TGCAGCGTTGGGACAGGGGCCAATGAGCAGTTCTTC CSVGTGANEQFF
15 TRBD1 TRBJ2-1 NA TRBV25-1 TGTGCCAGCAGTGATCCGGGACAGACTTTCAGTGAGCAGTTCTTC CASSDPGQTFSEQFF
14 NA TRBJ1-2 NA TRBV6-5 TGTGCCAGCAGTTACACAGGGCCTAACTATGGCTACGCCTTC CASSYTGPNYGYAF
14 NA TRBJ2-7 many TRBV7-9 TGTGCCAGCAGCTTAGCGCGCGAGGGTGGCGAGCAGTACTTC CASSLAREGGEQYF